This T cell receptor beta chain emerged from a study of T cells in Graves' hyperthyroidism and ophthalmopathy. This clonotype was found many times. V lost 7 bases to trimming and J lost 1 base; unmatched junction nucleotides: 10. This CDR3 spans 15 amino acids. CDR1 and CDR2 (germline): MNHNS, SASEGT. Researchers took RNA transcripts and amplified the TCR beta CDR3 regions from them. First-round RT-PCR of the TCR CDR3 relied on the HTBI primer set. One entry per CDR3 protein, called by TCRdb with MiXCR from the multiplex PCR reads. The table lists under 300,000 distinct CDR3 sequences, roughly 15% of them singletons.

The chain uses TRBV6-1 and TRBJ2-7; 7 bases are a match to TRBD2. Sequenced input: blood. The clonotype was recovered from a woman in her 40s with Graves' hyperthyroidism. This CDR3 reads CASMAGTTMSYEQYF. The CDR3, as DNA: TGTGCCAGCATGGCCGGGACTACTATGTCCTACGAGCAGTACTTC.